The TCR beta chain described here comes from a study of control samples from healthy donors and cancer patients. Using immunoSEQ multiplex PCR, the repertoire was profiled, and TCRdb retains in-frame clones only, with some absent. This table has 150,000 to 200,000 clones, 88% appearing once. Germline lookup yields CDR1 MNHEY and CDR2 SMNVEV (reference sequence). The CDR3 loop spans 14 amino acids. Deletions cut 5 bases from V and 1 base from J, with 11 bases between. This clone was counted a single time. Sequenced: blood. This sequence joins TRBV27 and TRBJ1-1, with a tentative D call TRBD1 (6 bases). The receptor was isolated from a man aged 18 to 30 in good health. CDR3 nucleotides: TGTGCCAGCAGTACAACAGGGCCGAACACTGAAGCTTTCTTT. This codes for CASSTTGPNTEAFF.